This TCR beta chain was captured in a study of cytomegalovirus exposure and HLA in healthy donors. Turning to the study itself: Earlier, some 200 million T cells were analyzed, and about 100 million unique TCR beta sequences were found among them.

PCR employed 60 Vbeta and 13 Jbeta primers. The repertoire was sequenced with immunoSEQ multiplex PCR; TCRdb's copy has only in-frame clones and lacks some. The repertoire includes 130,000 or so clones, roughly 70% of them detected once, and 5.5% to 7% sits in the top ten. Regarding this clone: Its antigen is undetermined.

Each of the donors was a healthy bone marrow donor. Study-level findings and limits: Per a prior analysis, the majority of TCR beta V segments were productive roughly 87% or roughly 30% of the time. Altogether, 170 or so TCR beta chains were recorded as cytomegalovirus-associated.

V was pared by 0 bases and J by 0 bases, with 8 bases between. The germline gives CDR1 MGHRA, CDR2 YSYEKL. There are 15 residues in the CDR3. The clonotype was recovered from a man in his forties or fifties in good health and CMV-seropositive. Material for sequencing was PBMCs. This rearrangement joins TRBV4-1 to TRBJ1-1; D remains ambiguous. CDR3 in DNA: TGCGCCAGCAGCCAAGATGGAACAGTGAACACTGAAGCTTTCTTT. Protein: CASSQDGTVNTEAFF.